This T cell receptor beta chain was sequenced for a study of cytotoxic CD8 clonotypes in ibrutinib-treated CLL. Study-wide background: The study included about a dozen relapsed/refractory and roughly 15 treatment-naive patients; under 18 had IGHV unmutated disease. Study-level points and caveats: Ibrutinib response saw clonality rise, and progression saw it return toward baseline.

Germline V gene lookup returns CDR1 LGHNA and CDR2 YSLEER. Trimming pared 4 bases from V and 0 bases from J, leaving 9 bases between. The CDR3 sequence is 15 residues long. For this clone: Its antigen is unidentified.

This table comes from immunoSEQ multiplex PCR, and its TCRdb copy is limited to in-frame clones, with some not included. The data show about 300,000 clones, approximately 79% seen once. J is TRBJ2-2 and V is TRBV4-3; D not certain. The receptor was derived from a human donor with chronic lymphocytic leukemia. Sequenced here: PBMCs, sampled at disease progression, from a patient treated with ibrutinib. CDR3: CASSRRPANTGELFF. The CDR3 region has the DNA TGCGCCAGCAGCCGACGACCCGCGAACACCGGGGAGCTGTTTTTT.